This TCR beta chain came from a study of blood T cell repertoires in COVID-19. The table came from immunoSEQ multiplex PCR; TCRdb's copy has only in-frame clones and leaves some out. The table includes 91,000 or so clones, roughly 86% detected once. Sequencing input: peripheral blood. This TCR was sampled from a woman in her sixties in a cohort sampled during active or convalescent COVID-19.

CDR3 residues: CASTSGAGSGNTIYF. Written as DNA, the CDR3 is TGTGCCAGCACCTCAGGGGCAGGGTCAGGAAACACCATATATTTT. The V and J genes are TRBV28 and TRBJ1-3, with TRBD1 as a possible D gene (6 bases). The germline gives CDR1 MDHEN, CDR2 SYDVKM. With 7 bases removed from V and 4 bases from J, the gap between germline ends came to 17 bases. The CDR3 sequence is 15 residues long.